This T cell receptor beta chain was identified during a study of cytomegalovirus exposure and HLA in healthy donors. Study outcomes and limitations: It was in a later analysis that TCR association rates were seen to vary by HLA locus, highest for DRB1 and lowest for HLA-C. With later analysis, a missense DCLRE1C variant became linked to TCR beta V- and J-gene trimming.

Trimming took 5 bases from V and 0 from J, leaving 17 bases between them. Germline values: CDR1 SNHLY, CDR2 FYNNEI. CDR3 length: 16 amino acids. The study ran its PCR with 60 Vbeta and 13 Jbeta primers. The assay was immunoSEQ multiplex PCR, and TCRdb's table has in-frame clones only and misses some. The data hold 100,000 to 150,000 clones, with 77% observed a single time. On this clone itself: Its antigen is still unknown.

The sequence came from a woman aged 35 to 49 in good health and CMV-seropositive. The chain uses TRBV2 and TRBJ2-7, with D possibly TRBD1 on 5 matching bases. The sequenced material came from PBMCs. This CDR3 reads CASSPWTPQSSYEQYF. DNA of the CDR3: TGTGCCAGCAGTCCTTGGACACCCCAGAGCTCCTACGAGCAGTACTTC.